The 20 T cell receptor beta chains below come from one sample, sequenced in a study of identifying expanded T cells in peripheral blood. Produced via immunoSEQ multiplex PCR; TCRdb's table is partial and in-frame only. Here the sample spans approximately 100,000 clones, about 91% being singletons. Sequenced material: blood. All receptors derive from a person aged 18 to 75 in good health.

The chain combines TRBV27 with TRBJ2-7; D ambiguous. V lost 1 base, J lost 7 bases, and 14 bases lay in between. From germline, CDR1 is MNHEY and CDR2 SMNVEV (reference sequence). The CDR3 runs 14 residues. The CDR3, as DNA: TGTGCCAGCAGTTTATTCCCACGAGGTGGGGAGCAGTACTTC. It codes for CASSLFPRGGEQYF.

The chain links TRBV10-1 to TRBJ2-2; D ambiguous. Germline values: CDR1 WNHNN, CDR2 SYGVQD (reference sequence). The CDR3 runs 11 residues. V was clipped by 10 bases and J by 7 bases, with 10 bases between them. As DNA, the CDR3 is TGCGCCACATCACTCGGCGGGGAGCTGTTTTTT. Translated: CATSLGGELFF.

This clone appeared a single time. The rearrangement uses TRBV11-2 and TRBJ2-3; 10 bases fit TRBD2. The germline gives CDR1 SGHAT, CDR2 FQNNGV. The CDR3 contains 15 residues. V trimming: 4 bases; J trimming: 1 base; junction bases outside the gene matches: 2. CDR3 nucleotides: TGTGCCAGCAGCTGGACTAGCGGTCGCACAGATACGCAGTATTTT. This codes for CASSWTSGRTDTQYF.

The gene calls are TRBV4-3 and TRBJ2-1; D is undetermined. This CDR3 has 14 amino acids. The germline V gene has CDR1 LGHNA and CDR2 YSLEER. The V and J ends lost 0 bases and 5 bases respectively, with 8 bases between them. In DNA form, the CDR3 reads TGCGCCAGCAGCCAAGATTTTGGCCACAATGAGCAGTTCTTC. Residues: CASSQDFGHNEQFF.

This clone has only one observation. V and J are TRBV7-2 and TRBJ1-3; D unclear. V was cut by 5 bases and J by 2 bases, with 7 bases left in between. Germline lookup yields CDR1 SGHTA and CDR2 FQGNSA. The CDR3 is 13 residues long. The CDR3 reads CASSPPPGNTIYF. Written as DNA, the CDR3 is TGTGCCAGCAGCCCCCCCCCTGGAAACACCATATATTTT.

With respect to this clone: The sample carries other DNA sequences with the same CDR3. This chain links TRBV5-6 with TRBJ2-7; D is undetermined. CDR3 length: 11 amino acids. The V gene lost 0 bases and the J gene lost 4 bases, with 2 bases spanning the gap. From germline, CDR1 is SGHDT and CDR2 YYEEEE. In DNA form, the CDR3 reads TGTGCCAGCAGCTTGGGTTACGAGCAGTACTTC. Amino acid sequence: CASSLGYEQYF.

The chain combines TRBV30 with TRBJ1-1; no clear D gene. The ends were cut back, 1 base at V and 1 base at J, with 7 bases in the middle. Germline-derived CDR1 and CDR2 are GTSNPN and SVGIG (reference sequence). The CDR3 is 13 amino acids. DNA of the CDR3: TGTGCCTGGAGTGAGATCAGGAACACTGAAGCTTTCTTT. Encoded protein: CAWSEIRNTEAFF.

The V and J genes are TRBV15 and TRBJ2-3; tentatively, D is TRBD2 (7 bases). Germline CDR1 LNHNV, CDR2 YYDKDF (reference sequence). Trimming took 3 bases from V and 4 from J, leaving 23 bases between them. The CDR3 extends over 18 amino acids. CDR3 in DNA: TGTGCCACCAGCAGGAAAACTATTGGGGGGGGCCTTTCAGATACGCAGTATTTT. It specifies CATSRKTIGGGLSDTQYF.

The chain has TRBV7-2 and TRBJ2-1, with D hard to call. With 0 bases removed from V and 4 bases from J, the gap between germline ends came to 7 bases. The CDR3 spans 14 residues. Germline V gene sequence: CDR1 SGHTA, CDR2 FQGNSA. CDR3 amino acids: CASSLAESYNEQFF. Here the CDR3 DNA reads TGTGCCAGCAGCTTAGCGGAAAGTTACAATGAGCAGTTCTTC.

This chain connects TRBV7-2 to TRBJ2-3; D is uncertain. The CDR3 runs to 12 residues. V was cut by 5 bases and J by 1 base, with 4 bases left in between. Germline-derived CDR1 and CDR2 are SGHTA and FQGNSA. The CDR3 nucleotides are TGTGCCAGCAGCCCGCGCACAGATACGCAGTATTTT. The encoded protein is CASSPRTDTQYF.

The rearrangement joins TRBV19 to TRBJ2-3; 7 positions agree with TRBD2. Germline CDR1 and CDR2: LNHDA and SQIVND (reference sequence). The CDR3 is made up of 16 amino acids. The ends lost 5 bases at V and 0 bases at J; junction bases unmatched: 8. The CDR3 nucleotides are TGTGCCAGTAGTCCCGGACTAGACGATAGCACAGATACGCAGTATTTT. Translating gives CASSPGLDDSTDTQYF.

The chain carries TRBV6-6 and TRBJ2-1; 11 nucleotides agree with TRBD2. Germline CDR1 reads MNHNY; CDR2 reads SVGAGI (reference sequence). The V and J ends lost 0 bases and 8 bases, in that order; junction bases with no gene match: 3. CDR3 size: 15 residues. The DNA of the CDR3 is TGTGCCAGCAGTTACTCTAGCGGGGGGGGGTATGAGCAGTTCTTC. Amino acids: CASSYSSGGGYEQFF.

The J gene is TRBJ2-5, the V gene TRBV7-2; D remains unclear. Germline V gene data show CDR1 as SGHTA and CDR2 as FQGNSA. Trimming pared 3 bases from V and 1 base from J, leaving 9 bases between. The CDR3 is 14 amino acids. CDR3 in DNA: TGTGCCAGCAGCTTGGGGTGGGCCCAAGAGACCCAGTACTTC. The encoded protein is CASSLGWAQETQYF.

This clone was observed a handful of times. The genes are TRBV7-2 and TRBJ1-2; D is possibly TRBD1 (5 bases). Germline V gene data show CDR1 as SGHTA and CDR2 as FQGNSA. The CDR3 sequence is 14 residues long. Trimming pared 0 bases from V and 7 bases from J, leaving 12 bases between. The CDR3 region has the DNA TGTGCCAGCAGCTTAGCGAGGGGCCCGGGTGGCTACACCTTC. It is translated as CASSLARGPGGYTF.

This sequence joins TRBV5-6 and TRBJ1-6; 8 bases agree with TRBD1. The CDR3 length is 16 residues. Germline V CDR1 and CDR2: SGHDT, YYEEEE. Losses at the gene ends were 2 bases for V and 3 bases for J; bases not matched to a gene: 4. The CDR3 reads CASSLPGGFYNSPLHF. Here the CDR3 DNA reads TGTGCCAGCAGCTTACCAGGGGGCTTCTATAATTCACCCCTCCACTTT.

The chain links TRBV28 to TRBJ2-7; TRBD1 aligns across 7 bases. Germline V gives CDR1 MDHEN, CDR2 SYDVKM. The J segment lost 4 bases and the V segment lost 4 bases, leaving 10 bases of the junction unmatched. The CDR3 runs 15 residues. The CDR3 bases are TGTGCCAGCAGTTCAGGACAGGTTGGGTTTTACGAGCAGTACTTC. Encoded protein: CASSSGQVGFYEQYF.

V and J are TRBV6-1 and TRBJ1-2; weak D call: TRBD1 (6 bases). Germline V gives CDR1 MNHNS, CDR2 SASEGT. This CDR3 region has 18 residues. V dropped 1 base and J dropped 4 bases, with 22 bases sitting between them. CDR3 protein: CASSEVEPVGAQGYGYTF. As DNA, the CDR3 is TGTGCCAGCAGTGAAGTTGAGCCTGTGGGGGCTCAGGGCTATGGCTACACCTTC.

This clone has only one observation. The V call is TRBV5-4, the J call TRBJ2-2, with D perhaps TRBD1 or TRBD2 (5 bases each). CDR1 SGHNT and CDR2 YYREEE come from the germline V gene (reference sequence). V was shortened by 10 bases and J by 6 bases, with 16 bases between the two germline ends. CDR3 length equals 13 residues. The CDR3 nucleotides read TGTGCCTCTTCTAGTTGGGGGTCCGGGGAGCTGTTTTTT. Protein sequence: CASSSWGSGELFF.

This chain joins TRBV28 and TRBJ2-7; D is ambiguous. The CDR3 extends over 14 amino acids. Deletions cut 5 bases from V and 1 base from J, with 12 bases between. CDR1 and CDR2 from the germline V gene are MDHEN and SYDVKM. Here the CDR3 reads CASSLGRVSYEQYF. The CDR3 bases are TGTGCCAGCAGTCTGGGTAGGGTTTCCTACGAGCAGTACTTC.

The CDR3 here is CASSQEGQRQFF. CDR3 bases: TGCGCCAGCAGCCAAGAAGGCCAGCGCCAGTTCTTC. The chain employs TRBV4-3 and TRBJ2-1; D unclear. The CDR3 runs to 12 residues. CDR1 and CDR2 from the germline V gene are LGHNA and YSLEER. Trimming took off 0 bases at V and 13 bases at J, with 10 bases between the two ends.